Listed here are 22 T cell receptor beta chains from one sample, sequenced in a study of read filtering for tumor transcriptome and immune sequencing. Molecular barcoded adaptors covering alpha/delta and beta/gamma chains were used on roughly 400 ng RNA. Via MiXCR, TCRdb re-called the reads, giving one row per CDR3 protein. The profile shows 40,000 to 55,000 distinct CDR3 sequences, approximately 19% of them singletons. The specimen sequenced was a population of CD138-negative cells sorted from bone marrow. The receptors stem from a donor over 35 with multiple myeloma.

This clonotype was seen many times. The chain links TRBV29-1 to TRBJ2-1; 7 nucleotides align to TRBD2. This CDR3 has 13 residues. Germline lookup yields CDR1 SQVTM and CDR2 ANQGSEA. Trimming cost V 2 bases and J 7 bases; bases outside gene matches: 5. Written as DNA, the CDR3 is TGCAGCGTTGAACGACCGGGAGGAAATGAGCAGTTCTTC. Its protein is CSVERPGGNEQFF.

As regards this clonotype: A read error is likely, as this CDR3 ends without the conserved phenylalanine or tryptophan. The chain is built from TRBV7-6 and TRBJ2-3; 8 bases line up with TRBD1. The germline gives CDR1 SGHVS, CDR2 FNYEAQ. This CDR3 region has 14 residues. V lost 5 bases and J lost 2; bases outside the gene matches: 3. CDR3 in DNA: TGTGCCAGCAGCCGGGACAGGCCCACAGATACGCAGTATATT. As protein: CASSRDRPTDTQYI.

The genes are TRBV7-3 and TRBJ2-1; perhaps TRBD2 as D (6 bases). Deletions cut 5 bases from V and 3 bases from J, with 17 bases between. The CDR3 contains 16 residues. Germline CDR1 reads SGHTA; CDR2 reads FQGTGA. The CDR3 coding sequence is TGTGCCAGCAGCCGGGTTAGCGGCCACATCTACAATGAGCAGTTCTTC. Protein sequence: CASSRVSGHIYNEQFF. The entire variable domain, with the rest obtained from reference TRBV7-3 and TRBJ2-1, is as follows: GAGVSQTPSNKVTEKGKYVELRCDPISGHTALYWYRQSLGQGPEFLIYFQGTGAADDSGLPNDRFFAVRPEGSVSTLKIQRTERGDSAVYLCASSRVSGHIYNEQFFGPGTRLTVL.

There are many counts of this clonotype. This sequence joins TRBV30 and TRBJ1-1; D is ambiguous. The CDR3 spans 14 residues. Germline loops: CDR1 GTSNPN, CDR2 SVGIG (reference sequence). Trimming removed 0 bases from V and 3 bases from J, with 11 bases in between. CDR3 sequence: CAWSVSASDTEAFF. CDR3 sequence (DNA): TGTGCCTGGAGTGTCTCGGCCTCGGACACTGAAGCTTTCTTT.

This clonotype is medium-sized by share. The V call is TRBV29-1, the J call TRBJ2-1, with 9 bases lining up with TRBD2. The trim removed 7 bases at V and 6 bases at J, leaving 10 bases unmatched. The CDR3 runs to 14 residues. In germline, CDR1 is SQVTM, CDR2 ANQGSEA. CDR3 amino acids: CSAQPSGLANEQFF. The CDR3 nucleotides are TGCAGCGCTCAACCTTCGGGACTAGCCAATGAGCAGTTCTTC.

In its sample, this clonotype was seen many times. Here the CDR3 DNA reads TGTGCCAGCTCACCACACTCATCCTCCACCGGGGAGCTGTTTTTT. It is translated as CASSPHSSSTGELFF. The gene calls are TRBV18 and TRBJ2-2, with D uncertain. V lost 1 base and J 4 bases, leaving 10 bases between the germline ends. Germline values: CDR1 KGHSH, CDR2 LQKENI. This CDR3 contains 15 residues.

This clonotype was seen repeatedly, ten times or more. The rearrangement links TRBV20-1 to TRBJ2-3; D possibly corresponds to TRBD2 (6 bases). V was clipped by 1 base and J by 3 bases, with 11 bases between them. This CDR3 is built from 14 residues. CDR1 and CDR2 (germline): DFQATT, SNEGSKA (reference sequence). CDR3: CSARVGSGTDTQYF. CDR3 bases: TGCAGTGCTAGAGTCGGGAGTGGTACAGATACGCAGTATTTT.

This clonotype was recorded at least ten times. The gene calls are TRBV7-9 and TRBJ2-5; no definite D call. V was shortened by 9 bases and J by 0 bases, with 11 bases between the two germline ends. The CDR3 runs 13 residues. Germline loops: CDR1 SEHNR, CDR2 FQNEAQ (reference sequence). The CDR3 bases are TGTGCCAGTCTGGGAACAGACCAAGAGACCCAGTACTTC. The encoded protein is CASLGTDQETQYF.

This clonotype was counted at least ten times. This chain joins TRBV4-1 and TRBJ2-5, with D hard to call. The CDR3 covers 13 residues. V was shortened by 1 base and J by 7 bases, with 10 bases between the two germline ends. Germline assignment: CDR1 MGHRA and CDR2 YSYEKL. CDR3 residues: CASSQGARGTQYF. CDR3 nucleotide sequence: TGCGCCAGCAGCCAAGGAGCAAGAGGGACCCAGTACTTC.

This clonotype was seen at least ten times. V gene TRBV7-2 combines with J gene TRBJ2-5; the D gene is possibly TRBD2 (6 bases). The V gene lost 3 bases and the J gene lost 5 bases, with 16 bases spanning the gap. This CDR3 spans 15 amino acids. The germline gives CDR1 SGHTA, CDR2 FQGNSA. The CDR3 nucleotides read TGTGCCAGCAGCTTGGGACTCCAACTTGGGGAGACCCAGTACTTC. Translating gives CASSLGLQLGETQYF.

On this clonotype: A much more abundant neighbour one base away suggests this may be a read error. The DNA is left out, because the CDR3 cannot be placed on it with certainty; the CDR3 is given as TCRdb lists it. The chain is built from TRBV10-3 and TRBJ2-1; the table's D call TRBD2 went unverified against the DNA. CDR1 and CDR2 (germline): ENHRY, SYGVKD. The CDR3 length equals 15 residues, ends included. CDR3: CAIAFGSGAHSEQLF.

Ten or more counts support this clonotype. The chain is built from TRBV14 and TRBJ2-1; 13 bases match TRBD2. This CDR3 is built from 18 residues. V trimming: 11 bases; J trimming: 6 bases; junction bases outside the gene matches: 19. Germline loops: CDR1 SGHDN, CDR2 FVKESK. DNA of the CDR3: TGTGCCGGTTCGCGTAGGACTAGCGGGAGTATTCATGGCAATGAGCAGTTCTTC. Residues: CAGSRRTSGSIHGNEQFF. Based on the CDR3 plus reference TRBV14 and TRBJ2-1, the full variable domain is EAGVTQFPSHSVIEKGQTVTLRCDPISGHDNLYWYRRVMGKEIKFLLHFVKESKQDESGMPNNRFLAERTGGTYSTLKVQPAELEDSGVYFCAGSRRTSGSIHGNEQFFGPGTRLTVL.

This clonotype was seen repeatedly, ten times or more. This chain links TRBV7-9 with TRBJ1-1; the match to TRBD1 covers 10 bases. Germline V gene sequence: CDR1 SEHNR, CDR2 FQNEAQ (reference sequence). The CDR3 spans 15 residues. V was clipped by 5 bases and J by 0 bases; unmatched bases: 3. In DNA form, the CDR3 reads TGTGCCAGCAGCCGACAGGGGGCAATGAACACTGAAGCTTTCTTT. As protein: CASSRQGAMNTEAFF.

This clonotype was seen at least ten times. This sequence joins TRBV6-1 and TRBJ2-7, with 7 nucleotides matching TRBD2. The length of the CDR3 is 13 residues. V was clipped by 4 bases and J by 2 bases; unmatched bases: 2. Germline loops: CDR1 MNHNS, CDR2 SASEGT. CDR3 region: CASSAGTTYEQYF. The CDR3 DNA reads TGTGCCAGCAGTGCCGGGACTACCTACGAGCAGTACTTC.

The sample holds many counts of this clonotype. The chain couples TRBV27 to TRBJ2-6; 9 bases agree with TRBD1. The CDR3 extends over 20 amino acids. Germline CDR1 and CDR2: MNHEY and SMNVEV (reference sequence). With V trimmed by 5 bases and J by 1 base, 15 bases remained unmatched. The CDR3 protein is CASSPQGQGGSESGANVLTF. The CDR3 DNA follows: TGTGCCAGCAGTCCCCAGGGACAGGGCGGGAGCGAGTCTGGGGCCAACGTCCTGACTTTC.

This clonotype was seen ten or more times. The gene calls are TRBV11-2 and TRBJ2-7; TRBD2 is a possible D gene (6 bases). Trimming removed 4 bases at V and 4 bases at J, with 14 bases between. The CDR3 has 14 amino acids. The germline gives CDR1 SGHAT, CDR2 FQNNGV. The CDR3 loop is CASSSRVSGYEQYF. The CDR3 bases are TGTGCCAGCAGCTCCCGCGTAAGCGGGTACGAGCAGTACTTC.

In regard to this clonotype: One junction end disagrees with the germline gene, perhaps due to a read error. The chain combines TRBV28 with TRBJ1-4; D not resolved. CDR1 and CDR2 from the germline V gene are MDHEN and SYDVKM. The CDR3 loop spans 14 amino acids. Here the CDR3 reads CASSQYGTDEHYYF. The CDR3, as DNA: TGTGCCAGCAGTCAATACGGCACAGACGAGCACTACTACTTT.

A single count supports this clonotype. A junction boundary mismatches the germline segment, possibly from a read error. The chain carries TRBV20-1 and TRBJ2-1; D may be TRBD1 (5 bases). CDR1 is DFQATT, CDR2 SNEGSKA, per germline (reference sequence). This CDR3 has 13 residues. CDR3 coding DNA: TGCAGTGTCAGAGACGAAACCAGGGAAGAGCAGCTCTTC. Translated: CSVRDETREEQLF.

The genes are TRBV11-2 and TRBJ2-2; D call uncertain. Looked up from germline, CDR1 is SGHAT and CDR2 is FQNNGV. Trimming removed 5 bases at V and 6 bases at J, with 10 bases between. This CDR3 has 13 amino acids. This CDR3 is CASSPGIAGELFF. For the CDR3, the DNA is TGTGCCAGCAGCCCAGGAATAGCCGGGGAGCTGTTTTTT. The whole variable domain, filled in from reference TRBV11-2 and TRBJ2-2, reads EAGVAQSPRYKIIEKRQSVAFWCNPISGHATLYWYQQILGQGPKLLIQFQNNGVVDDSQLPKDRFSAERLKGVDSTLKIQPAKLEDSAVYLCASSPGIAGELFFGEGSRLTVL.

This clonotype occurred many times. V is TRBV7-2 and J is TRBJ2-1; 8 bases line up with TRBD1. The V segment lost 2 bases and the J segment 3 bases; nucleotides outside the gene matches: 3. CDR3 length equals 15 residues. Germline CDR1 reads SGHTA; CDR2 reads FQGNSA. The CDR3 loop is CASSLTGQVYNEQFF. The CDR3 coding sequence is TGTGCCAGCAGCTTAACGGGACAGGTCTACAATGAGCAGTTCTTC.

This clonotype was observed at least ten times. The CDR3 sequence: CSVIPLHVGRPQETQYF. DNA for the CDR3: TGCAGCGTTATCCCACTGCACGTGGGACGTCCACAAGAGACCCAGTACTTC. The chain is built from TRBV29-1 and TRBJ2-5, with D possibly called TRBD1 or TRBD2 (5 bases each). V shed 5 bases and J shed 2 bases, with 24 bases lying between them. CDR1 SQVTM and CDR2 ANQGSEA come from the germline V gene. CDR3 size: 17 residues.

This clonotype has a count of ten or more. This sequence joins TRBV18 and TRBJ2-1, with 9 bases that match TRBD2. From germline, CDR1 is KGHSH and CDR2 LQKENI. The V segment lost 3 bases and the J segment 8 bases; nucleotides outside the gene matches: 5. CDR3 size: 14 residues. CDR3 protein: CASSPSGGLDEQFF. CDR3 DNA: TGTGCCAGCTCACCTAGCGGGGGCTTAGATGAGCAGTTCTTC.